These 20 T cell receptor beta chains came from one sample sequenced in a study of PD-L1 blockade in urothelial cancer. Time point in this sample: pretreatment peripheral blood. TCRdb keeps only in-frame clones here, not all; method: immunoSEQ multiplex PCR. The repertoire includes 95,000 or so clones, around 86% of them detected once, and 2% to 2.5% sits in the top ten. The source was PBMCs, collected around atezolizumab (anti-PD-L1) treatment. The source of these receptors is a man in his 60s with urothelial cancer.

The CDR3 DNA reads TGTGCCAGTAGTATGAGACTAGCGGACCACAATGAGCAGTTCTTC. It translates to CASSMRLADHNEQFF. The rearrangement uses TRBV19 and TRBJ2-1; 9 nucleotides align to TRBD2. Trimming removed 3 bases from V and 5 bases from J; junction bases left unmatched: 5. The germline gives CDR1 LNHDA, CDR2 SQIVND (reference sequence). CDR3 length: 15 residues.

In its sample, this clone was seen once. The chain couples TRBV9 to TRBJ1-3; no clear D. V was cut by 3 bases and J by 0 bases, with 10 bases left in between. The CDR3 sequence is 15 residues long. CDR1 and CDR2 from the germline V gene are SGDLS and YYNGEE. CDR3 sequence: CASSARPFSGNTIYF. In DNA form, the CDR3 reads TGTGCCAGCAGCGCCAGGCCCTTCTCTGGAAACACCATATATTTT.

V usage is TRBV15 and J usage is TRBJ2-4; 7 bases align to TRBD1. CDR3 size: 17 residues. The J segment lost 0 bases and the V segment lost 9 bases, leaving 14 bases of the junction unmatched. CDR1 and CDR2 from the germline V gene are LNHNV and YYDKDF (reference sequence). The CDR3 loop reads CATGTAKGELAKNIQYF. For the CDR3, the DNA is TGTGCCACGGGGACAGCGAAGGGGGAACTAGCCAAAAACATTCAGTACTTC.

The chain links TRBV7-9 to TRBJ1-4; TRBD1 agrees at 9 bases. Germline-derived CDR1 and CDR2 are SEHNR and FQNEAQ (reference sequence). This CDR3 comprises 14 residues. The ends lost 5 bases at V and 7 bases at J; junction bases unmatched: 5. Here the CDR3 reads CASSPTGGGEKLFF. The CDR3 DNA reads TGTGCCAGCAGCCCGACAGGGGGGGGTGAAAAACTGTTTTTT.

This rearrangement joins TRBV5-1 to TRBJ1-1; 10 bases are shared with TRBD1. The CDR3 is 14 amino acids. The V segment lost 0 bases and the J segment 6 bases; nucleotides outside the gene matches: 2. Germline lookup yields CDR1 SGHRS and CDR2 YFSETQ. CDR3 in DNA: TGCGCCAGCAGCTTGGGACAGGGGGCGGCTGAAGCTTTCTTT. Its translation is CASSLGQGAAEAFF.

With respect to this clone: The sample has other DNA sequences that encode this CDR3 too. The chain is built from TRBV5-1 and TRBJ2-1; no clear D gene. CDR1 and CDR2 from the germline V gene are SGHRS and YFSETQ. The V and J ends lost 0 bases and 0 bases respectively, with 7 bases between them. The CDR3 totals 15 residues. The CDR3 DNA follows: TGCGCCAGCAGCTTGGTTGCAGACTCCTACAATGAGCAGTTCTTC. Protein sequence: CASSLVADSYNEQFF.

In this sample, this clone turned up a few times. The J gene is TRBJ2-7, the V gene TRBV7-2, with TRBD1 identical over 9 bases. Trimming at V came to 2 bases and at J to 3 bases, leaving 14 bases not matched to a gene. The CDR3 is 18 residues long. Germline CDR1 SGHTA, CDR2 FQGNSA. The chain's CDR3 is CASSLWGGQGSIDYEQYF. CDR3 nucleotides: TGTGCCAGCAGCTTATGGGGGGGACAGGGAAGTATTGACTACGAGCAGTACTTC.

The gene calls are TRBV30 and TRBJ2-3; TRBD2 agrees at 7 bases. CDR1 and CDR2 (germline): GTSNPN, SVGIG (reference sequence). J lost 8 bases, V lost 0 bases, and 5 bases had no gene match. The CDR3 has 13 amino acids. CDR3 bases: TGTGCCTGGAGTGTATCGAGGGAGGGTACGCAGTATTTT. Protein sequence: CAWSVSREGTQYF.

The chain is built from TRBV7-3 and TRBJ2-1, with 9 bases that match TRBD2. The CDR3 totals 15 residues. Trimming cost V 5 bases and J 7 bases; bases outside gene matches: 9. Germline CDR1 and CDR2: SGHTA and FQGTGA. The DNA of the CDR3 is TGTGCCAGCAGCCTCCCAGGGGCGGGAGGGAATGAGCAGTTCTTC. It specifies CASSLPGAGGNEQFF. Full variable domain (remainder filled in from reference TRBV7-3 and TRBJ2-1): GAGVSQTPSNKVTEKGKYVELRCDPISGHTALYWYRQSLGQGPEFLIYFQGTGAADDSGLPNDRFFAVRPEGSVSTLKIQRTERGDSAVYLCASSLPGAGGNEQFFGPGTRLTVL.

The V call is TRBV6-5, the J call TRBJ2-1; 8 nucleotides match TRBD2. CDR1 is MNHEY and CDR2 is SVGAGI in the germline V gene. CDR3 length equals 14 residues. J gave up 5 bases and V 3 bases, and 3 bases lay outside the gene matches. CDR3 loop: CASSYRLANNEQFF. In DNA form, the CDR3 reads TGTGCCAGCAGTTATAGACTAGCGAACAATGAGCAGTTCTTC.

V usage is TRBV28 and J usage is TRBJ2-1, with TRBD1 matching 8 bases. V gave up 6 bases and J gave up 5 bases; unmatched junction bases: 12. The CDR3 is 16 amino acids. Germline V gene data show CDR1 as MDHEN and CDR2 as SYDVKM. CDR3 DNA: TGTGCCAGCAGCCATCGGGGACAGGTCTTACACAATGAGCAGTTCTTC. This gives the protein CASSHRGQVLHNEQFF.

The CDR3 DNA reads as TGTGCCAGCTCACCACGGGAGGGAGAGGGCAATCAGCCCCAGCATTTT. Translating it yields CASSPREGEGNQPQHF. J is TRBJ1-5 and V is TRBV18, with D hard to call. V lost 1 base and J 2 bases, leaving 12 bases between the germline ends. The CDR3 is 16 residues long. Germline V gene sequence: CDR1 KGHSH, CDR2 LQKENI.

J is TRBJ2-7 and V is TRBV7-6; possible D gene TRBD1, 6 bases. V lost 4 bases to trimming and J lost 9 bases, with 25 bases between them. The germline V gene encodes CDR1 SGHVS and CDR2 FNYEAQ. This CDR3 is 16 amino acids long. CDR3 protein: CASSSPARAQGSGQYF. The CDR3 DNA follows: TGTGCCAGCAGCTCGCCCGCTAGGGCGCAGGGGTCGGGGCAGTACTTC.

V gene TRBV27 combines with J gene TRBJ2-7, with a weak D call TRBD1 (6 bases). Germline V CDR1 and CDR2: MNHEY, SMNVEV (reference sequence). V lost 1 base, J lost 6 bases, and 13 bases lay in between. The CDR3 is 14 amino acids. The CDR3 is CASSLLGRGGEQYF. The CDR3 coding sequence is TGTGCCAGCAGTTTATTAGGCCGAGGGGGCGAGCAGTACTTC.

The chain uses TRBV9 and TRBJ1-1; D may be TRBD1 (5 bases). The CDR3 extends over 15 amino acids. From germline, CDR1 is SGDLS and CDR2 YYNGEE. V was cut by 3 bases and J by 3 bases, with 15 bases left in between. The CDR3 nucleotides read TGTGCCAGCAGCGAGGGGCCAGAAGGGGACACTGAAGCTTTCTTT. Translating it yields CASSEGPEGDTEAFF. Filled out from reference TRBV9 and TRBJ1-1, the complete variable domain reads DSGVTQTPKHLITATGQRVTLRCSPRSGDLSVYWYQQSLDQGLQFLIQYYNGEERAKGNILERFSAQQFPDLHSELNLSSLELGDSALYFCASSEGPEGDTEAFFGQGTRLTVV.

This clone occurred a few times. The chain uses TRBV4-2 and TRBJ1-4; unclear D gene. V lost 1 base, J lost 6 bases, and 9 bases lay in between. Per germline, CDR1 LGHNA and CDR2 YNFKEQ. CDR3 length: 14 amino acids. CDR3 region: CASSQAAEDEKLFF. The DNA for the CDR3 is TGTGCCAGCAGCCAAGCCGCGGAGGATGAAAAACTGTTTTTT.

This clone was observed a few times. V gene TRBV6-1 combines with J gene TRBJ1-1; D gene unclear. This CDR3 region has 13 residues. V lost 4 bases, J lost 1 base, and 7 bases lay in between. Germline V gives CDR1 MNHNS, CDR2 SASEGT. For the CDR3, the DNA is TGTGCCAGCAGTGCCTCAGGGAACACTGAAGCTTTCTTT. Translated: CASSASGNTEAFF.

The chain combines TRBV4-1 with TRBJ2-1; 7 positions match TRBD1. Losses at the gene ends were 3 bases for V and 9 bases for J; bases not matched to a gene: 2. The CDR3 is made up of 12 amino acids. Germline values: CDR1 MGHRA, CDR2 YSYEKL. The CDR3 DNA follows: TGCGCCAGCAGCCACCCAGGGGGTGAGCAGTTCTTC. Protein: CASSHPGGEQFF.

This chain joins TRBV2 and TRBJ2-1, with TRBD2 as a possible D gene (6 bases). The length of the CDR3 is 13 residues. The ends were cut back, 7 bases at V and 7 bases at J, with 14 bases in the middle. Germline lookup yields CDR1 SNHLY and CDR2 FYNNEI. The CDR3 sequence is CASIEGTSNEQFF. CDR3 DNA: TGTGCCAGCATCGAAGGGACTTCAAATGAGCAGTTCTTC. The full variable domain, in which reference TRBV2 and TRBJ2-1 provide the parts outside the CDR3, is EPEVTQTPSHQVTQMGQEVILRCVPISNHLYFYWYRQILGQKVEFLVSFYNNEISEKSEIFDDQFSVERPDGSNFTLKIRSTKLEDSAMYFCASIEGTSNEQFFGPGTRLTVL.

The count of this clone is one. V and J are TRBV7-8 and TRBJ2-7; 8 bases match TRBD2. The CDR3 has 16 amino acids. Trimming took 5 bases from V and 3 from J; bases not matched to a gene: 12. Germline-derived CDR1 and CDR2 are SGHVS and FQNEAQ. CDR3 protein: CASSQGVGLAVYEQYF. For the CDR3, the DNA is TGTGCCAGCAGCCAAGGGGTCGGACTAGCAGTCTACGAGCAGTACTTC.